Presented here are 25 T cell receptor beta chains from one specimen sequenced in a study of chemoradiotherapy in HPV16-positive cancers. Assay used: immunoSEQ multiplex PCR; TCRdb lists only in-frame clones, some missing. The sample holds 30,000 to 40,000 clones, approximately 73% seen once. The specimen comprised blood, sampled from a patient who underwent chemoradiotherapy. The receptors here all came from a human donor with HPV-associated anogenital cancer.

The chain has TRBV4-3 and TRBJ2-5; 9 nucleotides align to TRBD2. The CDR3 consists of 16 residues. V lost 0 bases to trimming and J lost 7 bases; unmatched junction nucleotides: 9. Per the germline V gene, CDR1 is LGHNA and CDR2 is YSLEER. CDR3 protein: CASSQEPAGGIGTQYF. CDR3 nucleotides: TGCGCCAGCAGCCAAGAACCGGCGGGGGGGATTGGGACCCAGTACTTC.

The rearrangement uses TRBV9 and TRBJ2-1; TRBD1 matches at 9 bases. The CDR3 has 15 amino acids. The V and J ends lost 5 bases and 7 bases, in that order; junction bases with no gene match: 10. Germline lookup yields CDR1 SGDLS and CDR2 YYNGEE. This chain's CDR3 is CASSYKRDRENEQFF. The CDR3, as DNA: TGTGCCAGCAGTTATAAGCGGGACAGGGAGAATGAGCAGTTCTTC.

The chain recombines TRBV5-1 with TRBJ1-1; tentative D call: TRBD1 (5 bases). CDR3 length: 14 amino acids. CDR1 is SGHRS, CDR2 YFSETQ, per germline. The V end was cut by 1 base, the J end by 4 bases, with 11 bases between. CDR3 sequence: CASSLLLGGTEAFF. The CDR3 DNA is TGCGCCAGCAGCTTGCTACTTGGGGGCACTGAAGCTTTCTTT.

This clone appeared a few times. The rearrangement joins TRBV9 to TRBJ2-3; unclear D gene. The germline V gene encodes CDR1 SGDLS and CDR2 YYNGEE. V lost 0 bases and J lost 5, with 7 bases in between. The CDR3 has 13 amino acids. This CDR3 is CASSVGLLDTQYF. The DNA of the CDR3 is TGTGCCAGCAGCGTAGGATTGCTAGATACGCAGTATTTT.

V and J are TRBV9 and TRBJ2-1; D ambiguous. CDR3 length: 14 amino acids. Germline assignment: CDR1 SGDLS and CDR2 YYNGEE. Trimming took 0 bases from V and 8 from J, leaving 12 bases between them. The CDR3 is CASSVVGSPDEQFF. In DNA form, the CDR3 reads TGTGCCAGCAGCGTAGTGGGGTCCCCCGATGAGCAGTTCTTC.

This clone was counted only a few times. The rearrangement links TRBV7-2 to TRBJ2-4; D is undetermined. Germline V lookup: CDR1 SGHTA, CDR2 FQGNSA. The V gene lost 3 bases and the J gene lost 3 bases, with 3 bases spanning the gap. The CDR3 spans 12 residues. CDR3 amino acids: CASSLYKNIQYF. As DNA, the CDR3 is TGTGCCAGCAGCTTGTACAAAAACATTCAGTACTTC.

The CDR3 nucleotides read TGCGCCAGCAGCTGGGGAGGTGGCAATGAGCAGTTCTTC. It translates to CASSWGGGNEQFF. The V gene is TRBV5-1, the J gene TRBJ2-1; D is possibly TRBD2 (6 bases). V dropped 3 bases and J dropped 6 bases, with 10 bases sitting between them. CDR3 length: 13 residues. Per germline, CDR1 SGHRS and CDR2 YFSETQ.

The chain employs TRBV7-3 and TRBJ2-5, with D possibly being TRBD1 (6 bases). Between the trimmed V and J ends, which lost 5 bases and 3 bases, there was a span of 19 bases. From germline, CDR1 is SGHTA and CDR2 FQGTGA. The CDR3 length is 16 residues. Written as DNA, the CDR3 is TGTGCCAGCAGCCCCGGGACACGACCAGGGGAAGAGACCCAGTACTTC. This translates into CASSPGTRPGEETQYF.

This sequence joins TRBV7-6 and TRBJ1-6, with 7 bases aligning to TRBD1. Germline lookup yields CDR1 SGHVS and CDR2 FNYEAQ. With 5 bases clipped from V and 3 bases from J, the junction kept 7 bases outside the gene matches. The CDR3 is 16 residues long. For the CDR3, the DNA is TGTGCCAGCAGCCCCCTGGGGACAGACTATAATTCACCCCTCCACTTT. Translation: CASSPLGTDYNSPLHF. Full variable domain (remainder filled in from reference TRBV7-6 and TRBJ1-6): GAGVSQSPRYKVTKRGQDVALRCDPISGHVSLYWYRQALGQGPEFLTYFNYEAQQDKSGLPNDRFSAERPEGSISTLTIQRTEQRDSAMYRCASSPLGTDYNSPLHFGNGTRLTVT.

This chain uses TRBV18 with TRBJ2-1, with TRBD1 identical over 11 bases. This CDR3 is built from 16 residues. Trimming took 3 bases from V and 10 from J; bases not matched to a gene: 11. Germline CDR1 is KGHSH and CDR2 is LQKENI. This CDR3 reads CASSPGQGALGYEQFF. The CDR3 nucleotides are TGTGCCAGCTCACCCGGACAGGGGGCGCTTGGATACGAGCAGTTCTTC.

J is TRBJ1-5 and V is TRBV19; D not certain. The CDR3 consists of 15 residues. Trimming removed 8 bases at V and 3 bases at J, with 17 bases between. Germline loops: CDR1 LNHDA, CDR2 SQIVND (reference sequence). The CDR3 bases are TGTGCCAGTTCCGTTCGGAATTCCCCCAATCAGCCCCAGCATTTT. Its protein is CASSVRNSPNQPQHF.

This clone was observed a few times. The chain is built from TRBV18 and TRBJ1-1; D is possibly TRBD1 (5 bases). This CDR3 has 15 residues. From germline, CDR1 is KGHSH and CDR2 LQKENI. Trimming cost V 1 base and J 3 bases, with 12 bases left between them. CDR3 coding DNA: TGTGCCAGCTCACCACAGGGGATAAGGGACACTGAAGCTTTCTTT. Translation: CASSPQGIRDTEAFF.

Comments on this clone: Other DNA variants within this sample encode the same CDR3. The rearrangement uses TRBV7-2 and TRBJ2-7, with 7 bases that match TRBD1. The V segment lost 3 bases and the J segment 2 bases; nucleotides outside the gene matches: 4. The CDR3 is 14 amino acids. Per germline, CDR1 SGHTA and CDR2 FQGNSA. In nucleotides, the CDR3 is TGTGCCAGCAGCTTTGGGACAGCGACCTACGAGCAGTACTTC. Its protein is CASSFGTATYEQYF.

This sequence joins TRBV9 and TRBJ2-3; 12 nucleotides line up with TRBD2. Germline CDR1 SGDLS, CDR2 YYNGEE. The CDR3 contains 20 residues. Germline trimming cut 4 bases from V and 6 bases from J; bases unmatched to any gene: 21. The DNA of the CDR3 is TGTGCCAGCAGCCCCAGGGCTAGCGGGGGGGCCACAGCCCTCACGGATACGCAGTATTTT. It translates to CASSPRASGGATALTDTQYF. Complete variable domain (other parts from reference TRBV9 and TRBJ2-3): DSGVTQTPKHLITATGQRVTLRCSPRSGDLSVYWYQQSLDQGLQFLIQYYNGEERAKGNILERFSAQQFPDLHSELNLSSLELGDSALYFCASSPRASGGATALTDTQYFGPGTRLTVL.

The genes are TRBV7-8 and TRBJ1-2, with D hard to call. CDR1 is SGHVS, CDR2 FQNEAQ, per germline. The CDR3 totals 16 residues. V was pared by 0 bases and J by 8 bases, with 19 bases between. CDR3 DNA: TGTGCCAGCAGCTTAGCTGTCGGGGTGGCTGTTTGGGGCTACACCTTC. This codes for CASSLAVGVAVWGYTF.

J is TRBJ1-1 and V is TRBV14; 9 positions match TRBD1. CDR3 length: 15 amino acids. Per the germline V gene, CDR1 is SGHDN and CDR2 is FVKESK. V lost 5 bases, J lost 5 bases, and 9 bases stayed unmatched. This chain's CDR3 is CASSTLRDRVTEAFF. The CDR3 nucleotides read TGTGCCAGCAGCACACTCCGGGACAGGGTTACTGAAGCTTTCTTT.

The count of this clone is one. The chain carries TRBV5-6 and TRBJ1-4; D is unclear. CDR3 length: 15 amino acids. V gave up 0 bases and J gave up 0 bases, with 6 bases separating them. Germline loops: CDR1 SGHDT, CDR2 YYEEEE. CDR3 sequence (DNA): TGTGCCAGCAGCTTGGAAACAGCAACTAATGAAAAACTGTTTTTT. Its translation is CASSLETATNEKLFF. Full variable domain (outside the CDR3, taken from reference TRBV5-6 and TRBJ1-4): DAGVTQSPTHLIKTRGQQVTLRCSPKSGHDTVSWYQQALGQGPQFIFQYYEEEERQRGNFPDRFSGHQFPNYSSELNVNALLLGDSALYLCASSLETATNEKLFFGSGTQLSVL.

This clone was detected only a few times. The chain employs TRBV30 and TRBJ1-1; D ambiguous. Germline CDR1 is GTSNPN and CDR2 is SVGIG (reference sequence). V lost 5 bases, J lost 6 bases, and 10 bases lay in between. The CDR3 totals 11 residues. The CDR3 DNA reads as TGTGCCTGGGTCCGGGGTGCTGAAGCTTTCTTT. This translates into CAWVRGAEAFF.

J is TRBJ1-6 and V is TRBV5-4; D uncertain. This CDR3 region has 14 residues. Germline assignment: CDR1 SGHNT and CDR2 YYREEE (reference sequence). Trimming left V 0 bases short and J 4 bases short, with 5 bases between. CDR3 sequence reads: CASSLVQYNSPLHF. In DNA form, the CDR3 reads TGTGCCAGCAGCTTGGTTCAGTATAATTCACCCCTCCACTTT.

This chain uses TRBV29-1 with TRBJ1-1; no definite D call. From germline, CDR1 is SQVTM and CDR2 ANQGSEA. Trimming removed 4 bases at V and 5 bases at J, with 17 bases between. This CDR3 has 14 residues. The CDR3 DNA is TGCAGCGTTGTTGAGAAATTATTAACAACTGAAGCTTTCTTT. It encodes CSVVEKLLTTEAFF. The full variable domain, rest sourced from reference TRBV29-1 and TRBJ1-1, is SAVISQKPSRDICQRGTSLTIQCQVDSQVTMMFWYRQQPGQSLTLIATANQGSEATYESGFVIDKFPISRPNLTFSTLTVSNMSPEDSSIYLCSVVEKLLTTEAFFGQGTRLTVV.

The gene calls are TRBV2 and TRBJ2-5, with no clear D. V lost 5 bases, J lost 0 bases, and 4 bases lay in between. The CDR3 covers 12 residues. Germline V lookup: CDR1 SNHLY, CDR2 FYNNEI. CDR3 in amino acids: CASSRDQETQYF. CDR3 nucleotide sequence: TGTGCCAGCAGTCGGGACCAAGAGACCCAGTACTTC.

V is TRBV5-8 and J is TRBJ2-2, with D uncertain. The ends were cut back, 3 bases at V and 8 bases at J, with 5 bases in the middle. The CDR3 has 11 amino acids. Germline CDR1 is SGHTS and CDR2 is YDEGEE. CDR3 loop: CASSYGGELFF. The DNA for the CDR3 is TGTGCCAGCAGCTACGGGGGGGAGCTGTTTTTT.

This clone has a handful of counts. This chain links TRBV29-1 with TRBJ2-7, with D perhaps given as TRBD1 or TRBD2 (5 bases each). Trimming stripped 7 bases from V and 2 bases from J, with 9 bases between. CDR1 and CDR2 from the germline V gene are SQVTM and ANQGSEA. The length of the CDR3 is 11 residues. CDR3 in amino acids: CSAGGTYEQYF. The CDR3 nucleotides are TGCAGCGCTGGGGGAACCTACGAGCAGTACTTC.

In DNA, the CDR3 is TGTGCCAGCAGCCCAGGACCCGTCACCGGGGAGCTGTTTTTT. This sequence encodes CASSPGPVTGELFF. The genes are TRBV6-7 and TRBJ2-2; no reliable D call. TRBV6-7 is reported as an ORF; its role is uncertain. The CDR3 spans 14 residues. Trimming took 6 bases from V and 4 from J, leaving 12 bases between them.

V and J are TRBV6-5 and TRBJ2-1; D unresolved. Trimming shortened V by 2 bases and J by 5 bases, and 4 bases separated the two germline ends. The CDR3 extends over 12 amino acids. CDR1 and CDR2 from the germline V gene are MNHEY and SVGAGI. The CDR3 coding sequence is TGTGCCAGCAGTTACGCGAACAATGAGCAGTTCTTC. This encodes CASSYANNEQFF.